The 26 T cell receptor beta chains below all came from one sample that was sequenced in a study of T cells after yellow fever vaccination. MiXCR, applied by TCRdb to the 5' RACE reads, yields one record per CDR3 protein. The table includes 450,000 to 600,000 distinct CDR3 sequences, 17% detected once. The sample here was PBMCs, taken 5 to 6 days after the first yellow fever vaccination. Receptor source: a man aged 18 to 30 who received the YFV17D yellow fever vaccine.

This clonotype was detected many times. The chain employs TRBV18 and TRBJ2-7; D call uncertain. CDR3 size: 15 residues. Looked up from germline, CDR1 is KGHSH and CDR2 is LQKENI. Trimming cost V 4 bases and J 2 bases, with 15 bases left between them. The CDR3 DNA is TGTGCCAGCTCACTATCCTCGGCAGCACCCTACGAGCAGTACTTC. Amino acids: CASSLSSAAPYEQYF. Using reference TRBV18 and TRBJ2-7 for the parts outside the CDR3, the full variable domain is NAGVMQNPRHLVRRRGQEARLRCSPMKGHSHVYWYRQLPEEGLKFMVYLQKENIIDESGMPKERFSAEFPKEGPSILRIQQVVRGDSAAYFCASSLSSAAPYEQYFGPGTRLTVT.

This clonotype was found a few times. The chain links TRBV9 to TRBJ2-3, with TRBD1 as a possible D gene (5 bases). Germline assignment: CDR1 SGDLS and CDR2 YYNGEE. The CDR3 has 14 amino acids. The V end was cut by 4 bases, the J end by 8 bases, with 17 bases between. DNA of the CDR3: TGTGCCAGCAGCCTCCGTTTGACGCAGGGTACGCAGTATTTT. It translates to CASSLRLTQGTQYF.

This sequence joins TRBV4-2 and TRBJ2-4; weak D call: TRBD1 (6 bases). V dropped 4 bases and J dropped 6 bases, with 22 bases sitting between them. In germline, CDR1 is LGHNA, CDR2 YNFKEQ. This CDR3 comprises 17 residues. This chain's CDR3 is CASSPTYSGDGVNIQYF. The DNA for the CDR3 is TGTGCCAGCAGCCCCACGTACTCAGGGGATGGAGTAAACATTCAGTACTTC.

The chain combines TRBV28 with TRBJ2-1, with 9 bases identical to TRBD1. Germline loops: CDR1 MDHEN, CDR2 SYDVKM. J gave up 6 bases and V 7 bases, and 13 bases lay outside the gene matches. CDR3 length: 16 residues. CDR3 sequence: CASKVVGTGLGNEQFF. The CDR3 DNA follows: TGTGCCAGCAAGGTGGTAGGGACAGGGCTGGGCAATGAGCAGTTCTTC.

This rearrangement joins TRBV7-3 to TRBJ1-6, with a tentative D call TRBD1 (5 bases). The CDR3 spans 15 residues. Trimming removed 3 bases from V and 2 bases from J, with 8 bases in between. Germline V gives CDR1 SGHTA, CDR2 FQGTGA. DNA for the CDR3: TGTGCCAGCAGCTTGGCGGACACCTATAATTCACCCCTCCACTTT. This codes for CASSLADTYNSPLHF.

The chain uses TRBV2 and TRBJ1-5; D may be TRBD1 (6 bases). Germline V CDR1 and CDR2: SNHLY, FYNNEI. V was cut by 7 bases and J by 5 bases, with 18 bases left in between. The CDR3 spans 15 residues. CDR3 DNA: TGTGCCAGCAAGTACGGACCCGGGGGCGATCAGCCCCAGCATTTT. Its protein is CASKYGPGGDQPQHF.

The rearrangement joins TRBV6-1 to TRBJ2-5; 11 bases are a match to TRBD2. CDR1 is MNHNS, CDR2 SASEGT, per germline. The CDR3 has 15 amino acids. Trimming at V came to 10 bases and at J to 2 bases, leaving 9 bases not matched to a gene. The CDR3 spells CATTLAGGLQETQYF. The CDR3 region has the DNA TGTGCCACCACCCTAGCGGGGGGTTTACAAGAGACCCAGTACTTC.

The J gene is TRBJ1-1, the V gene TRBV6-2 or TRBV6-3, with D perhaps matching TRBD1 (6 bases). The CDR3 has 13 residues. Trimming left V 2 bases short and J 7 bases short, with 11 bases between. Germline CDR1 and CDR2: MNHEY and SVGEGT. CDR3 sequence (DNA): TGTGCCAGCAGTTACAGGGGGACTATTGAAGCTTTCTTT. This encodes CASSYRGTIEAFF.

V gene TRBV28 combines with J gene TRBJ2-5; unclear D gene. The CDR3 consists of 13 residues. The V end lost 6 bases, the J end lost 4 bases, and 12 bases lay between the germline ends. Germline CDR1 MDHEN, CDR2 SYDVKM. Written as DNA, the CDR3 is TGTGCCAGCAGCTACTGGGGTTCAGAGACCCAGTACTTC. Residues: CASSYWGSETQYF.

There are many counts of this clonotype. The genes are TRBV12-3 or TRBV12-4 and TRBJ2-3; D gene ambiguous. V was pared by 2 bases and J by 4 bases, with 7 bases between. The CDR3 extends over 13 amino acids. Written as DNA, the CDR3 is TGTGCCAGCAGTTTATCGGGCGCAGATACGCAGTATTTT. Translated: CASSLSGADTQYF.

V gene TRBV4-1 combines with J gene TRBJ2-7; 10 bases line up with TRBD2. Unmatched junction bases numbered 9, after V lost 1 base and J lost 6 bases. Germline V gene lookup returns CDR1 MGHRA and CDR2 YSYEKL. The CDR3 has 16 amino acids. The CDR3, as DNA: TGCGCCAGCAGCCAAGTAGTAGCAGCGGGGGGGCGCGAGCAGTACTTC. This encodes CASSQVVAAGGREQYF.

This rearrangement joins TRBV5-6 to TRBJ2-3; 11 nucleotides match TRBD2. The trim removed 4 bases at V and 4 bases at J, leaving 8 bases unmatched. This CDR3 comprises 16 residues. The germline CDR1 and CDR2 sequences are SGHDT and YYEEEE. CDR3: CASSLNSGGAPDTQYF. DNA for the CDR3: TGTGCCAGCAGCCTCAATAGCGGGGGGGCACCAGATACGCAGTATTTT. Using reference TRBV5-6 and TRBJ2-3 for the parts outside the CDR3, the full variable domain is DAGVTQSPTHLIKTRGQQVTLRCSPKSGHDTVSWYQQALGQGPQFIFQYYEEEERQRGNFPDRFSGHQFPNYSSELNVNALLLGDSALYLCASSLNSGGAPDTQYFGPGTRLTVL.

The rearrangement links TRBV20-1 to TRBJ2-2; the D gene is possibly TRBD2 (5 bases). Deletions cut 4 bases from V and 7 bases from J, with 16 bases between. Looked up from germline, CDR1 is DFQATT and CDR2 is SNEGSKA (reference sequence). CDR3 length equals 14 residues. CDR3 in amino acids: CSAIDPGTVGELFF. CDR3 sequence (DNA): TGCAGTGCTATAGATCCGGGAACGGTCGGGGAGCTGTTTTTT.

This chain connects TRBV5-1 to TRBJ2-7, with D possibly called TRBD1 or TRBD2 (5 bases each). V dropped 6 bases and J dropped 4 bases, with 17 bases sitting between them. CDR1 is SGHRS and CDR2 is YFSETQ in the germline V gene. The CDR3 has 14 residues. The CDR3 spells CASNPGTGPYEQYF. DNA of the CDR3: TGCGCCAGCAACCCAGGGACGGGACCTTACGAGCAGTACTTC.

The sample holds a few counts of this clonotype. The chain uses TRBV7-2 and TRBJ2-7, with 8 bases that match TRBD2. CDR3 size: 15 residues. Trimming took 2 bases from V and 5 from J; bases not matched to a gene: 8. In germline, CDR1 is SGHTA, CDR2 FQGNSA. CDR3 amino acids: CASSLSSGFPNEQYF. The CDR3 DNA reads TGTGCCAGCAGCTTATCTAGCGGGTTCCCTAACGAGCAGTACTTC.

The V call is TRBV28, the J call TRBJ1-4; D gene uncertain. The V gene lost 5 bases and the J gene lost 10 bases, with 8 bases spanning the gap. CDR3 length: 11 amino acids. Germline V gene lookup returns CDR1 MDHEN and CDR2 SYDVKM. The CDR3 protein is CASSRGGKLFF. The CDR3 DNA reads TGTGCCAGCAGTCGGGGTGGAAAACTGTTTTTT. Looking up the rest from reference TRBV28 and TRBJ1-4 gives the full variable domain: DVKVTQSSRYLVKRTGEKVFLECVQDMDHENMFWYRQDPGLGLRLIYFSYDVKMKEKGDIPEGYSVSREKKERFSLILESASTNQTSMYLCASSRGGKLFFGSGTQLSVL.

The CDR3 DNA is TGTGCCAGCAGTGCTAGCGGGGGGCTTAGCTACGAGCAGTACTTC. This encodes CASSASGGLSYEQYF. The J gene is TRBJ2-7, the V gene TRBV25-1, with 11 nucleotides matching TRBD2. This CDR3 has 15 residues. J lost 3 bases, V lost 4 bases, and 5 bases had no gene match. The germline CDR1 and CDR2 sequences are MGHDK and SYGVNS.

The chain uses TRBV27 and TRBJ2-2; D is ambiguous. Looked up from germline, CDR1 is MNHEY and CDR2 is SMNVEV (reference sequence). The CDR3 sequence is 14 residues long. V gave up 8 bases and J gave up 4 bases, with 14 bases separating them. The CDR3 DNA reads as TGTGCCAGCGCGTTAAGCATGGCCACCGGGGAGCTGTTTTTT. Translating gives CASALSMATGELFF.

The chain couples TRBV20-1 to TRBJ2-1; 8 positions agree with TRBD2. This CDR3 comprises 12 residues. The J segment lost 16 bases and the V segment lost 3 bases, leaving 11 bases of the junction unmatched. Germline V gene lookup returns CDR1 DFQATT and CDR2 SNEGSKA (reference sequence). CDR3 bases: TGCAGTGCTAGTCCGAGCGGGGGTATTGTATTCTTC. This sequence encodes CSASPSGGIVFF.

In its sample, this clonotype was seen a few times. The chain carries TRBV30 and TRBJ1-2; D ambiguous. V shed 0 bases and J shed 4 bases, with 6 bases lying between them. The CDR3 covers 12 residues. Germline V gives CDR1 GTSNPN, CDR2 SVGIG (reference sequence). Here the CDR3 reads CAWSVMGYGYTF. In DNA, the CDR3 is TGTGCCTGGAGTGTAATGGGCTATGGCTACACCTTC.

This clonotype showed up many times. The chain couples TRBV7-6 to TRBJ2-3; D unresolved. This CDR3 is built from 13 residues. The germline V gene has CDR1 SGHVS and CDR2 FNYEAQ. Trimming removed 5 bases from V and 4 bases from J, with 10 bases in between. In nucleotides, the CDR3 is TGTGCCAGCAGCGCCCAGGTGGCAGATACGCAGTATTTT. Its translation is CASSAQVADTQYF.

The V gene is TRBV24-1, the J gene TRBJ2-3; 7 nucleotides match TRBD1. With V trimmed by 2 bases and J by 0 bases, 7 bases remained unmatched. CDR1 and CDR2 from the germline V gene are KGHDR and SFDVKD. The CDR3 runs 17 residues. CDR3 sequence reads: CATSDSGDSSSTDTQYF. For the CDR3, the DNA is TGTGCCACCAGTGATTCCGGGGACAGCTCTAGCACAGATACGCAGTATTTT.

The genes are TRBV21-1 and TRBJ2-1; the listed D gene, TRBD2, was not tested against the DNA. TRBV21-1 is designated a pseudogene. This CDR3 spans 13 amino acids. The CDR3 nucleotides are TGTGCCGCCTCGGGACTCTCCTACAATGAGCAGTTCTTC. This sequence encodes CAASGLSYNEQFF.

V gene TRBV7-8 combines with J gene TRBJ1-1; D not resolved. The germline gives CDR1 SGHVS, CDR2 FQNEAQ. The CDR3 consists of 12 residues. The CDR3 nucleotides read TGTGCGGGCGGGCAGGTGAACACTGAAGCTTTCTTT. Translated: CAGGQVNTEAFF.

This clonotype has only a few counts. This sequence joins TRBV7-9 and TRBJ2-3; D possibly uses TRBD1 or TRBD2 (6 bases each). The germline V gene encodes CDR1 SEHNR and CDR2 FQNEAQ (reference sequence). V was trimmed by 2 bases and J by 4 bases, leaving 13 bases between them. The CDR3 has 15 amino acids. The CDR3 DNA follows: TGTGCCAGCAGCTTAACAAACGGGGGCGCAGATACGCAGTATTTT. Protein product: CASSLTNGGADTQYF.

The chain is built from TRBV7-2 and TRBJ1-6; 12 positions agree with TRBD1. CDR1 SGHTA and CDR2 FQGNSA come from the germline V gene. The CDR3 is made up of 16 amino acids. The V and J ends lost 5 bases and 7 bases, in that order; junction bases with no gene match: 6. The CDR3 nucleotides are TGTGCCAGCAGCCAGGGACAGGGGGCTGGGAATTCACCCCTCCACTTT. This sequence encodes CASSQGQGAGNSPLHF.